The clone carrying this T cell receptor beta chain appeared once. This study enrolled people aged about 18 to 90 from about two dozen US geographic areas. Cohort allocation depended upon clinical history that participants reported. This record belongs to a study of blood T cell repertoires in COVID-19. Study context: Sources were T cells, B-cell-depleted T cells, or PBMCs; the material itself was cDNA or gDNA.

The germline V gene encodes CDR1 SGHRS and CDR2 YFSETQ. The CDR3 totals 16 residues. With 4 bases clipped from V and 1 base from J, the junction kept 9 bases outside the gene matches. The data were produced by immunoSEQ multiplex PCR, yet TCRdb's version contains in-frame clones alone and is incomplete. The table has about 440,000 clones, nearly 90% seen once. The chain has TRBV5-1 and TRBJ2-5; 8 bases line up with TRBD1. This sequence originates from a woman between 18 and 30 years old with acute COVID-19. The sample consisted of PBMCs or T cells enriched from blood (not recorded which). The DNA of the CDR3 is TGCGCCAGCAGCCCAGGACAGGGAATGACCCAAGAGACCCAGTACTTC. Translation: CASSPGQGMTQETQYF.